These T cell receptor beta chains were read from a single sample in a study of T cell responses to AZD1222 COVID-19 vaccine. The assay was immunoSEQ multiplex PCR, and TCRdb's table has in-frame clones only and misses some. The data hold over 130,000 clones, with 80% to 95% observed a single time. The sample in question was peripheral blood, obtained 28 days after the second AZD1222 dose. Source of these receptors: an adult who received the AZD1222 COVID-19 vaccine. Both conserved end residues are part of each CDR3.

>TRBV9|TRBJ2-2
CASSALVVGGELFF
>TRBV7-9|TRBJ1-2
CASSLSSRQNYGYTF
>TRBV7-9|TRBJ1-1
CASSYRDLSTEAFF
>TRBV28|TRBJ2-2
CASSFPTGIPTGELFF
>TRBV27|TRBJ2-7
CASSLSVRGGSLSYEQYF
>TRBV19|TRBJ2-5
CASSRVTWTETQYF
>TRBV3-1/TRBV3-2|TRBJ2-1
CASSQGYEKFF
>TRBV28|TRBJ1-2
CASSPGGKGYTF
>TRBV7-8|TRBJ2-7
CASSSGQGAYEQYF
>TRBV5-1|TRBJ2-2
CASSSTSKLTGELFF
>TRBV3-1/TRBV3-2|TRBJ2-3
CASSQVRNTDTQYF
>TRBV30|TRBJ2-1
CAWSSGRVLREQFF
>TRBV19|TRBJ2-6
CASSAGAAGANVLTF
>TRBV29-1|TRBJ1-1
CSVERDRGAQTFF
>TRBV19|TRBJ1-5
CASSPRDLSNQPQHF
>TRBV27|TRBJ1-3
CASSLSRSGNTIYF
>TRBV5-4|TRBJ2-2
CASSLLSRQANTGELFF
>TRBV18|TRBJ2-5
CASSRVPRDGETQYF
>TRBV5-1|TRBJ2-2
CASSPGRGTGELFF
>TRBV7-9|TRBJ1-2
CASSLWERSYGYTF
>TRBV9|TRBJ1-4
CASSVGTGATNEKLFF
>TRBV3-1/TRBV3-2|TRBJ2-2
CASSQADLGELFF
>TRBV14|TRBJ2-5
CASSPTGVYQETQYF
>TRBV14|TRBJ1-1
CASSQEWGRLEAFF
>TRBV7-9|TRBJ2-2
CASSLREGENTGELFF
>TRBV19|TRBJ2-2
CASSAGTLRTGELFF
>TRBV6-1|TRBJ2-1
CASSEMGLEKSPYNEQFF
>TRBV5-1|TRBJ1-1
CASSLPSRITEAFF
>TRBV11-1|TRBJ2-2
CASSLGAGEELFF
>TRBV20-1|TRBJ1-2
CSASERHNTF
>TRBV6-2/TRBV6-3|TRBJ2-4
CASSSGQIAKNIQYF
>TRBV19|TRBJ1-5
CASSIGRNSNQPQHF
>TRBV10-2|TRBJ1-5
CASSEIFRNQPQHF
>TRBV10-2|TRBJ2-2
CASRGGLHTGELFF
>TRBV7-2|TRBJ1-3
CASSLGRAGNTIYF
>TRBV19|TRBJ1-2
CASRNKPGQGALNYGYTF
>TRBV18|TRBJ2-2
CASSPPGSGTGELFF
>TRBV7-9|TRBJ1-2
CASRLAGANYGYTF
>TRBV6-6|TRBJ1-4
CASVQGPGPAVEKLFF
>TRBV7-9|TRBJ2-7
CASSPSDSYEQYF
>TRBV28|TRBJ2-2
CASSHDRGRPNTGELFF
>TRBV28|TRBJ1-5
CASSSTRTGIYSNQPQHF
>TRBV27|TRBJ1-6
CATRLNRDSYNSPLHF
>TRBV9|TRBJ1-3
CASSAMTGFGNTIYF
>TRBV5-1|TRBJ2-3
CASSVPGTEDTQYF
>TRBV6-5|TRBJ1-6
CASSWTEGSPLHF
>TRBV6-5|TRBJ2-2
CASTQLTVTGELFF
>TRBV5-4|TRBJ1-2
CASSPGGYGYTF
>TRBV6-4|TRBJ1-2
CASSPGTGNYGYTF
>TRBV5-1|TRBJ2-3
CASSLEGRPSTDTQYF
>TRBV29-1|TRBJ2-5
CSVAVGVSETQYF
>TRBV7-2|TRBJ2-1
CASVGGRGSYNEQFF